The following is a T cell receptor beta chain sequence with its context. No antigen is known for it. Generated by immunoSEQ multiplex PCR, the TCRdb table keeps only in-frame clones and is missing some. The table includes approximately 81,000 clones, about 93% detected once. The data stem from a study of human versus mouse CDR3 diversity and MHC coevolution. General observations from the study: Most of the three human donors had the lowest clonal inequality.

CDR3 length equals 16 residues. Germline CDR1 and CDR2: SGHTA and FQGTGA. J gave up 1 base and V 5 bases, and 5 bases lay outside the gene matches. The TCR sequence derives from a person between 25 and 70 years old in good health. The sequenced sample consisted of naive CD4+ T cells from blood. Described subset: CD45RO-negative CD62L-positive naive CD4 T cells. The chain recombines TRBV7-3 with TRBJ2-2, with 9 bases lining up with TRBD2. The CDR3 region has the DNA TGTGCCAGCAGCAGAGAAGCGGGGGGGAACACCGGGGAGCTGTTTTTT. Protein product: CASSREAGGNTGELFF. Complete variable domain (other parts from reference TRBV7-3 and TRBJ2-2): GAGVSQTPSNKVTEKGKYVELRCDPISGHTALYWYRQSLGQGPEFLIYFQGTGAADDSGLPNDRFFAVRPEGSVSTLKIQRTERGDSAVYLCASSREAGGNTGELFFGEGSRLTVL.